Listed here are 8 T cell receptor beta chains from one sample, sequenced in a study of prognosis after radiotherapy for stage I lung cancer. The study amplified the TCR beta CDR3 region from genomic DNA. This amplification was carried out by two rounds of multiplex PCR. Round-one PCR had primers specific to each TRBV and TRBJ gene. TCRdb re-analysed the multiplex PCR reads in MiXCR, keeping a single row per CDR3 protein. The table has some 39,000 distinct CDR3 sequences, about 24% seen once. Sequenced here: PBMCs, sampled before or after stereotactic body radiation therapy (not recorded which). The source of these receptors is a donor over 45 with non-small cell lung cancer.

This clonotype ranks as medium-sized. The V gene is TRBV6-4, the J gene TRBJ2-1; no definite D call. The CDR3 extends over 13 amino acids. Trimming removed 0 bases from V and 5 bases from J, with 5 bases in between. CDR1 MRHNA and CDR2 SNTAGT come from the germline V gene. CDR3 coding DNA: TGTGCCAGCAGTGACTCGACTCACAATGAGCAGTTCTTC. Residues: CASSDSTHNEQFF.

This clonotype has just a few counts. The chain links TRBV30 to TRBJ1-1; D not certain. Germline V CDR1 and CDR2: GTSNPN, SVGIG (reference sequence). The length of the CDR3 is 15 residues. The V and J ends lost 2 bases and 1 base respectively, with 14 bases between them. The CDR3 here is CAWSNPQRSNTEAFF. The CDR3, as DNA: TGTGCCTGGAGTAACCCACAGCGATCGAACACTGAAGCTTTCTTT.

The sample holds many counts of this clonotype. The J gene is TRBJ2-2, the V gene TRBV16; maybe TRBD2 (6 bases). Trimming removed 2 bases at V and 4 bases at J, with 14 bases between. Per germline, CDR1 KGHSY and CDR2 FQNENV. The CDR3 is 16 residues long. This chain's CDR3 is CASSQLEGSFTGELFF. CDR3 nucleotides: TGTGCCAGCAGCCAACTGGAGGGTAGTTTCACCGGGGAGCTGTTTTTT.

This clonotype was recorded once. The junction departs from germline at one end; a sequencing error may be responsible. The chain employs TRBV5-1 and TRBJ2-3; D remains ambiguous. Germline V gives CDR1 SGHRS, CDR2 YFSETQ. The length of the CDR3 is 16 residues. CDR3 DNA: TGCGCCAGCAGCTCCGACTCGACCATGGGCACATATACGCAGTATTTT. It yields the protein CASSSDSTMGTYTQYF.

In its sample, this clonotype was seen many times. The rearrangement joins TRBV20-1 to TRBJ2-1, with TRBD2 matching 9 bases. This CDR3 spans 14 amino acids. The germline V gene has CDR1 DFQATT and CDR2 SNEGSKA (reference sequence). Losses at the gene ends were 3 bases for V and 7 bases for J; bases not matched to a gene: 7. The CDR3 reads CSASPSGTGNEQFF. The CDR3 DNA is TGCAGTGCTAGCCCTAGCGGGACGGGGAATGAGCAGTTCTTC.

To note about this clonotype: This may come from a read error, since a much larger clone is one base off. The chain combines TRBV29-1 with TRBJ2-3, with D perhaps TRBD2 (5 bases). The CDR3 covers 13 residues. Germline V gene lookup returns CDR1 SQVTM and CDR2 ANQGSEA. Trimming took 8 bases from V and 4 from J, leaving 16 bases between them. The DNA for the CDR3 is TGCAGCCCTCGTTACGCGGGCCCAGATACGCAGTATTTT. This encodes CSPRYAGPDTQYF.

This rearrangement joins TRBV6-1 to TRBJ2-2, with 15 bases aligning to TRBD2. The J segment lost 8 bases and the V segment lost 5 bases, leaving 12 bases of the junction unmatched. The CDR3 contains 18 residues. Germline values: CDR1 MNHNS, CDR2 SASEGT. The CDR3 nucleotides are TGTGCCAGCAGTCGAGGGACTAGCGGGAGGTGGGGCACAGGGGAGCTGTTTTTT. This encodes CASSRGTSGRWGTGELFF.

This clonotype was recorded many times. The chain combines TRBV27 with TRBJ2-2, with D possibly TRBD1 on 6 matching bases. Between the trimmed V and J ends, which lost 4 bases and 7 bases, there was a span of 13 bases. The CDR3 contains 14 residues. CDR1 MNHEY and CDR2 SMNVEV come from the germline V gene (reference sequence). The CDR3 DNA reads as TGTGCCAGCAGTTCCCAGGGGCGCATCGGGGAGCTGTTTTTT. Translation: CASSSQGRIGELFF.